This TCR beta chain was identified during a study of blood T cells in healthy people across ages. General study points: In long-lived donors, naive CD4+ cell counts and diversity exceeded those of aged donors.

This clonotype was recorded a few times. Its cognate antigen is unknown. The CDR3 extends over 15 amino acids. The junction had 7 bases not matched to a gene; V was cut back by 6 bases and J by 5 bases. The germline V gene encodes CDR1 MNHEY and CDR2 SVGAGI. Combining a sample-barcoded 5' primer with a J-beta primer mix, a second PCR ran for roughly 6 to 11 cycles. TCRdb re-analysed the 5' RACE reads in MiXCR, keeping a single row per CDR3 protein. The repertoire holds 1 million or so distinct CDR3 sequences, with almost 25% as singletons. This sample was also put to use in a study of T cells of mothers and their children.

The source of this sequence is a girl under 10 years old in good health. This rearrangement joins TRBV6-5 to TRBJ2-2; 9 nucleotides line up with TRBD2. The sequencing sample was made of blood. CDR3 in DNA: TGTGCCAGCAGGCCGCCGGCGGGAGGGACCGGGGAGCTGTTTTTT. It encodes CASRPPAGGTGELFF.